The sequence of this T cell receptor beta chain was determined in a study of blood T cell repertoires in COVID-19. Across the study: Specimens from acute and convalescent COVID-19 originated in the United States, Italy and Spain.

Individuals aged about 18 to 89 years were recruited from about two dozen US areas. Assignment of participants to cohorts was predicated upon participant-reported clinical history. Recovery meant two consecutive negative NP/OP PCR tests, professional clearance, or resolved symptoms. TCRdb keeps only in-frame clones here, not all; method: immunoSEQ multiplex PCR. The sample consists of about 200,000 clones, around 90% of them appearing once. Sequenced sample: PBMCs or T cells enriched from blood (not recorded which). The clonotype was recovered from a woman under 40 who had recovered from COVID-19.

The CDR3 loop is CASSVDVRDNEQFF. The CDR3 DNA sequence: TGTGCCAGCAGCGTAGACGTCCGCGACAATGAGCAGTTCTTC. V is TRBV9 and J is TRBJ2-1, with D unclear. Trimming shortened V by 0 bases and J by 5 bases, and 9 bases separated the two germline ends. Germline CDR1 SGDLS, CDR2 YYNGEE. CDR3 length equals 14 residues.